Below, one TCR beta chain is given with its context. Assay: immunoSEQ multiplex PCR; the TCRdb copy retains only in-frame clones and omits some. Of a few hundred thousand clones listed, around 88% were seen once; the top ten hold about 5.5%. Donors were grouped by their self-reported clinical history. This entry belongs to a study of blood T cell repertoires in COVID-19. This CDR3 has 15 residues. The germline CDR1 and CDR2 sequences are MNHEY and SMNVEV (reference sequence). Trimming pared 2 bases from V and 9 bases from J, leaving 14 bases between. The chain has TRBV27 and TRBJ1-6; D uncertain. The receptor's source is a middle-aged woman who had recovered from COVID-19. The material sequenced was PBMCs or T cells enriched from blood (not recorded which). CDR3 DNA: TGTGCCAGCAGTTTACGTGGAGGTAGGAGTTCACCCCTCCACTTT. Its protein product is CASSLRGGRSSPLHF.